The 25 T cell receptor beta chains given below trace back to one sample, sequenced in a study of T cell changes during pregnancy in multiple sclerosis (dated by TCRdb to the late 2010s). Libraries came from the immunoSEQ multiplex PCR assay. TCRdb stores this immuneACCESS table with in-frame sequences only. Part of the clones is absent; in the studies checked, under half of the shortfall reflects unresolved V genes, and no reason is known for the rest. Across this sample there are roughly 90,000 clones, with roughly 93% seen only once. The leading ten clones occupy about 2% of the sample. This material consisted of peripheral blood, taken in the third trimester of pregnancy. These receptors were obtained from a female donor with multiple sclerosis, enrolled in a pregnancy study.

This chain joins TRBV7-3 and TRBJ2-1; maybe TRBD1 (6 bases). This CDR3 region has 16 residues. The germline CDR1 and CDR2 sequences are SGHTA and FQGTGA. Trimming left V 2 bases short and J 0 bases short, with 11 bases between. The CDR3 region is CASSLGDTRSYNEQFF. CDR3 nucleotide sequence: TGTGCCAGCAGCTTAGGGGACACCCGCTCCTACAATGAGCAGTTCTTC.

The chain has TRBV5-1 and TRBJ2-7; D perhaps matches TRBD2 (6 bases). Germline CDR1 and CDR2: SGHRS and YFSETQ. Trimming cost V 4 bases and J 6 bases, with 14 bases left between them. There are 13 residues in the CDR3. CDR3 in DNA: TGCGCCAGCAGCCCGGGGACTTCTTTCGAGCAGTACTTC. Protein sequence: CASSPGTSFEQYF.

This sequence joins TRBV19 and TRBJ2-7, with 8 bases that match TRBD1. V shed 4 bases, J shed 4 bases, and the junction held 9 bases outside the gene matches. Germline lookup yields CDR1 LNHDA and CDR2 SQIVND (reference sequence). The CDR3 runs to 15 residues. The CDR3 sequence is CASSTSGTGGYEQYF. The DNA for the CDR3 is TGTGCCAGTAGTACGTCCGGGACAGGAGGATACGAGCAGTACTTC.

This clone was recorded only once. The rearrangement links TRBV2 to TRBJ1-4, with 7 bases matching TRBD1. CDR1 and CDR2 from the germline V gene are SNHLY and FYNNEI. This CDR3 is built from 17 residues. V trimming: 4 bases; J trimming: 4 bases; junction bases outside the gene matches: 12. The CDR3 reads CASSANSNRGGNEKLFF. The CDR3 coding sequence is TGTGCCAGCAGTGCGAACTCCAACAGGGGTGGTAATGAAAAACTGTTTTTT.

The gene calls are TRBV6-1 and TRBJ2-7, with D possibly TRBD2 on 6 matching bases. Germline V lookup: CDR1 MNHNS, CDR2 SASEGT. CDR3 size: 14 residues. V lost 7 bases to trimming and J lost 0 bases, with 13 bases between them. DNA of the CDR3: TGTGCCAGCACTCTAGCGTACAGCTCCTACGAGCAGTACTTC. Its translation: CASTLAYSSYEQYF.

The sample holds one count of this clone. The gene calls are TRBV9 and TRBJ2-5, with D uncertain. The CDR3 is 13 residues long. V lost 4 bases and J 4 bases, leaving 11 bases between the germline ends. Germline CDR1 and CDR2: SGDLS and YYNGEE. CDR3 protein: CASSPRVRETQYF. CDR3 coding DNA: TGTGCCAGCAGCCCACGCGTTAGAGAGACCCAGTACTTC.

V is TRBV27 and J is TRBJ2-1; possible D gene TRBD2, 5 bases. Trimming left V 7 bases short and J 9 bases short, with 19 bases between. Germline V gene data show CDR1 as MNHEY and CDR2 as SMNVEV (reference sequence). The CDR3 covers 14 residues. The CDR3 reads CASNPGGATTEQFF. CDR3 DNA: TGTGCCAGCAATCCCGGAGGCGCTACAACTGAGCAGTTCTTC.

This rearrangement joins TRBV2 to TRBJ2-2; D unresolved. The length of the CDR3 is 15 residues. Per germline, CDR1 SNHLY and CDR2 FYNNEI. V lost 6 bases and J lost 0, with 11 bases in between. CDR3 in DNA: TGTGCCAGCAGATTAATAGAAGCGAACACCGGGGAGCTGTTTTTT. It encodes CASRLIEANTGELFF.

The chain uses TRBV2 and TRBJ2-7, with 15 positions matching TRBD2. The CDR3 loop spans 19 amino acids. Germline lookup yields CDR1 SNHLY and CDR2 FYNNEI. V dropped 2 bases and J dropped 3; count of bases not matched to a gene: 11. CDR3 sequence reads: CASSETGTSGRTGSYEQYF. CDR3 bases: TGTGCCAGCAGTGAAACCGGGACTAGCGGGAGGACGGGTAGCTACGAGCAGTACTTC.

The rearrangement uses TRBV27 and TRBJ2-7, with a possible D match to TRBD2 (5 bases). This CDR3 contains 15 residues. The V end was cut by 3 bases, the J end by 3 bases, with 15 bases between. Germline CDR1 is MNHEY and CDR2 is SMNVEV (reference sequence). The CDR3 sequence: CASSFQAGRGYEQYF. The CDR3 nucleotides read TGTGCCAGCAGTTTTCAGGCTGGGAGAGGCTACGAGCAGTACTTC.

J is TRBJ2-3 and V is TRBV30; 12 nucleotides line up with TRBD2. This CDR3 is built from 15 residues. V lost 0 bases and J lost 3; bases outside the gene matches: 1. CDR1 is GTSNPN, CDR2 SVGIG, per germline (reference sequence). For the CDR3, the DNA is TGTGCCTGGAGTGTACTAGCGGGAGGAACAGATACGCAGTATTTT. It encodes CAWSVLAGGTDTQYF.

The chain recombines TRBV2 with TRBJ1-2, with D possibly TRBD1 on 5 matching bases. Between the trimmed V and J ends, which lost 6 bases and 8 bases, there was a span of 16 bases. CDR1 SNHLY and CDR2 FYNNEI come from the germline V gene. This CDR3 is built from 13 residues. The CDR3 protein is CASSLTGFSGYTF. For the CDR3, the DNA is TGTGCCAGCAGCTTAACAGGCTTTTCGGGCTACACCTTC.

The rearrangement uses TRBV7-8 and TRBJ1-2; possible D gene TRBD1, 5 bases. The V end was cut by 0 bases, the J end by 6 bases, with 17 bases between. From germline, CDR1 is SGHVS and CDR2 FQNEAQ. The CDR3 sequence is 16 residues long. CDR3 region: CASSLAEDGGFDGYTF. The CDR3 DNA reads TGTGCCAGCAGCTTAGCGGAGGATGGGGGGTTTGATGGCTACACCTTC.

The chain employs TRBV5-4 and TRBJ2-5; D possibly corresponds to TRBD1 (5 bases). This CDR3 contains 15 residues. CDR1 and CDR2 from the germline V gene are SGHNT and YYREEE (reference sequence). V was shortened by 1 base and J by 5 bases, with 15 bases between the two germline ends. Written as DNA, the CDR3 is TGTGCCAGCAGCTTGAAGCAGGGATCAGGGGAGACCCAGTACTTC. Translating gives CASSLKQGSGETQYF. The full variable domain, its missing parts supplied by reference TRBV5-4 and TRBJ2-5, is ETGVTQSPTHLIKTRGQQVTLRCSSQSGHNTVSWYQQALGQGPQFIFQYYREEENGRGNFPPRFSGLQFPNYSSELNVNALELDDSALYLCASSLKQGSGETQYFGPGTRLLVL.

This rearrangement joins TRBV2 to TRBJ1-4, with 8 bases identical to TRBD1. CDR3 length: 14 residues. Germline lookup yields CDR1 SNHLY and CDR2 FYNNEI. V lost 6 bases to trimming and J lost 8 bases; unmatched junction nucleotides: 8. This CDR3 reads CASRETGVGEKLFF. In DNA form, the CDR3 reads TGTGCCAGCAGAGAGACAGGGGTAGGAGAAAAACTGTTTTTT.

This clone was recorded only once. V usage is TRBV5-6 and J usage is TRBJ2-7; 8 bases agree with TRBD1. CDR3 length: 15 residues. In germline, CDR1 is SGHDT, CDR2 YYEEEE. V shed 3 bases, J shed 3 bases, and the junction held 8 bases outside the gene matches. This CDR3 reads CASSSWTGLNYEQYF. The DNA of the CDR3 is TGTGCCAGCAGCTCCTGGACAGGGCTGAACTACGAGCAGTACTTC.

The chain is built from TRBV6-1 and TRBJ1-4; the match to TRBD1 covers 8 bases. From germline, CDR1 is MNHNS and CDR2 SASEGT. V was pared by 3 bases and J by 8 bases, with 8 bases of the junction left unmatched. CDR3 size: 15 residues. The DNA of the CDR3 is TGTGCCAGCAGTGATCCGGGACAGGCCCGGGAAAAACTGTTTTTT. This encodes CASSDPGQAREKLFF.

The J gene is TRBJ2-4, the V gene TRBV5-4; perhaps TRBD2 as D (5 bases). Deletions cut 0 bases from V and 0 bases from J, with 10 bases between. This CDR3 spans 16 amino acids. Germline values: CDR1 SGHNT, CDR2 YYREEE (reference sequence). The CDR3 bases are TGTGCCAGCAGCTTGGAGGCAGGACTAGCCAAAAACATTCAGTACTTC. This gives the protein CASSLEAGLAKNIQYF.

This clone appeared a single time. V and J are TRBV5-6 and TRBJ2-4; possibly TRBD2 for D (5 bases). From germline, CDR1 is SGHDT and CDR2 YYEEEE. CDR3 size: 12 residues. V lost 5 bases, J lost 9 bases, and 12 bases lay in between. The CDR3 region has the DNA TGTGCCAGCAGTCCTCTAGCAGGCATTCAGTACTTC. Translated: CASSPLAGIQYF.

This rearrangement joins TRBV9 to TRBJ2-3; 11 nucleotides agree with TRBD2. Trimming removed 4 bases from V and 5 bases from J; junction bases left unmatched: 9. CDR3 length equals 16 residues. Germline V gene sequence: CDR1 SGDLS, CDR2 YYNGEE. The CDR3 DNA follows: TGTGCCAGCAGCCCAGCGACTAGCGGGGTCAGAGATACGCAGTATTTT. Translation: CASSPATSGVRDTQYF.

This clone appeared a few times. Written as DNA, the CDR3 is TGTGCCAGCAGTTTGATCAGGATTTCTATGGGGCCCCAGCATTTT. Protein sequence: CASSLIRISMGPQHF. The rearrangement links TRBV28 to TRBJ1-5; D uncertain. The CDR3 contains 15 residues. The V gene lost 3 bases and the J gene lost 9 bases, with 18 bases spanning the gap. CDR1 and CDR2 from the germline V gene are MDHEN and SYDVKM.

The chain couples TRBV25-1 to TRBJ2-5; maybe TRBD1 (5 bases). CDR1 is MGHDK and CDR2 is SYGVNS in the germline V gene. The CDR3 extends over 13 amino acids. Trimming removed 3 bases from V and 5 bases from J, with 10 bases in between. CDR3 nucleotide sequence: TGTGCCAGCAGTGATGCCAACAGGGAGACCCAGTACTTC. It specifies CASSDANRETQYF.

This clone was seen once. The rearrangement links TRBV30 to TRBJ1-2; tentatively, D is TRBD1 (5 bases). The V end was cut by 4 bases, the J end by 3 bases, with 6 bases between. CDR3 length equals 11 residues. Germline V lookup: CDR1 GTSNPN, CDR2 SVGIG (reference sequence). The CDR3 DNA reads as TGTGCCTGGATCAGGGACTATGGCTACACCTTC. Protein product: CAWIRDYGYTF. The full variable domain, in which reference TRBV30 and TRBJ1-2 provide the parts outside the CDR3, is SQTIHQWPATLVQPVGSPLSLECTVEGTSNPNLYWYRQAAGRGLQLLFYSVGIGQISSEVPQNLSASRPQDRQFILSSKKLLLSDSGFYLCAWIRDYGYTFGSGTRLTVV.

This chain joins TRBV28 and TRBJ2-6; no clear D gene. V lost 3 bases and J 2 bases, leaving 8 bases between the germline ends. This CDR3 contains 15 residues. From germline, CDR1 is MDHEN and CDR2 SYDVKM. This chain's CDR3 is CASSLMGPGANVLTF. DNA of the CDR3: TGTGCCAGCAGTTTGATGGGCCCTGGGGCCAACGTCCTGACTTTC. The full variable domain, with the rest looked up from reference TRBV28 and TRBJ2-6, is DVKVTQSSRYLVKRTGEKVFLECVQDMDHENMFWYRQDPGLGLRLIYFSYDVKMKEKGDIPEGYSVSREKKERFSLILESASTNQTSMYLCASSLMGPGANVLTFGAGSRLTVL.

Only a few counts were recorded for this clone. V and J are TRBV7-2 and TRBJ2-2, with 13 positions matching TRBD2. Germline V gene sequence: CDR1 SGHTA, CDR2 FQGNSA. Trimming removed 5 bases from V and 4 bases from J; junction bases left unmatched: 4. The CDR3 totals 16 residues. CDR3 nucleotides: TGTGCCAGCAGCGCCGGACTAGCGGGAGTCACCGGGGAGCTGTTTTTT. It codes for CASSAGLAGVTGELFF. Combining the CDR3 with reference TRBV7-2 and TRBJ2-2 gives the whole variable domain GAGVSQSPSNKVTEKGKDVELRCDPISGHTALYWYRQSLGQGLEFLIYFQGNSAPDKSGLPSDRFSAERTGGSVSTLTIQRTQQEDSAVYLCASSAGLAGVTGELFFGEGSRLTVL.